This T cell receptor (beta chain) was sequenced during a study of tumor-infiltrating lymphocytes in oesophageal squamous cell carcinoma. Per the germline V gene, CDR1 is MDHEN and CDR2 is SYDVKM. V lost 0 bases, J lost 4 bases, and 10 bases stayed unmatched. The CDR3 length is 17 residues. This clonotype was counted at least ten times. TCRdb fed the PCR reads into MiXCR, producing one record per CDR3 protein. The repertoire has around 11,000 distinct CDR3 sequences, 50% to 60% of them found once; the top ten carry more than 20%. The receptor's source is a male donor with esophageal squamous cell carcinoma. The genes are TRBV28 and TRBJ2-3, with 7 nucleotides matching TRBD2. Sequencing was carried out using esophageal tumor tissue. CDR3 residues: CASSLWLRGGPADTQYF. As DNA, the CDR3 is TGTGCCAGCAGTTTATGGCTGAGGGGAGGGCCCGCAGATACGCAGTATTTT.